Listed below are T cell receptor beta chains from one sample, sequenced in a study of cytomegalovirus exposure and HLA in healthy donors. Assay: immunoSEQ multiplex PCR; the TCRdb copy retains only in-frame clones and omits some. Its listing shows approximately 200,000 clones. The sequenced material came from PBMCs. Receptors originate from a boy aged 10-17 years in good health and CMV-seronegative. The conserved cysteine and the conserved F or W are not part of the CDR3 here.

J: TRBJ1-1; V: TRBV30; CDR3: AWRDSLTEAF
J: TRBJ1-1; V: TRBV7-6; CDR3: ASSLTQRTEAF
J: TRBJ2-5; V: TRBV18; CDR3: ASSIVQGYQETQY
J: TRBJ2-7; V: TRBV4-1; CDR3: ASSQTPRDNEEQY
J: TRBJ2-1; V: TRBV6-4; CDR3: ASSPEGLGPYNEQF
J: TRBJ1-2; V: TRBV2; CDR3: ASQTGYGYT
J: TRBJ2-7; V: TRBV14; CDR3: ASSHAGAYEQY
J: TRBJ1-5; V: TRBV5-6; CDR3: ASRKTGSNQPQH
J: TRBJ1-1; V: TRBV7-6; CDR3: ASSLVGTGEAF
J: TRBJ1-5; V: TRBV2; CDR3: ASSYQGMVNQPQH
J: TRBJ1-4; V: TRBV6-1; CDR3: ASRRLPGPTEKLF
J: TRBJ1-4; V: TRBV7-6; CDR3: ASSLGRQGAHEKLF
J: TRBJ1-2; V: TRBV5-1; CDR3: ASSLGIEIFNYGYT